This TCR beta chain was sequenced for a study of T cell changes during pregnancy in multiple sclerosis. Trimming at V came to 6 bases and at J to 4 bases, leaving 5 bases not matched to a gene. This CDR3 has 13 residues. Germline loops: CDR1 ENHRY, CDR2 SYGVKD. The assay was immunoSEQ multiplex PCR, and TCRdb's table has in-frame clones only and misses some. The sample comprises 15,000 to 20,000 clones, over 70% of which are singletons, and roughly 14% rests with the top ten. This TCR came from a female donor in good health, enrolled as a control in a pregnancy study. Sequencing used CD8+ T cells from peripheral blood mononuclear cells, obtained in the third trimester of pregnancy. This chain joins TRBV10-3 and TRBJ1-2, with 7 positions matching TRBD1. The CDR3 region is CAIRGTDPYGYTF. DNA of the CDR3: TGTGCCATCAGGGGGACAGACCCCTATGGCTACACCTTC.